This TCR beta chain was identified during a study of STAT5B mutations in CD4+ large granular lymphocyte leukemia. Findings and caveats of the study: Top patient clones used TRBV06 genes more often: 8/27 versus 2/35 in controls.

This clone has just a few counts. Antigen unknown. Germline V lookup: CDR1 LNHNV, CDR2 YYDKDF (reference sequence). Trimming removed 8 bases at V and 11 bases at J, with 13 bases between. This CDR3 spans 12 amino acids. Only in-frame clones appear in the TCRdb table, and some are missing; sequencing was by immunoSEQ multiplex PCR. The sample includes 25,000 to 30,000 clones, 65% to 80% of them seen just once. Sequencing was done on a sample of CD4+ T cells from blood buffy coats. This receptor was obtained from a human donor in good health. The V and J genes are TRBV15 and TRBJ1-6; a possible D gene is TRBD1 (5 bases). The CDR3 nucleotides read TGTGCCACCGGGGACGGGCCGACACCCCTCCACTTT. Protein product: CATGDGPTPLHF.